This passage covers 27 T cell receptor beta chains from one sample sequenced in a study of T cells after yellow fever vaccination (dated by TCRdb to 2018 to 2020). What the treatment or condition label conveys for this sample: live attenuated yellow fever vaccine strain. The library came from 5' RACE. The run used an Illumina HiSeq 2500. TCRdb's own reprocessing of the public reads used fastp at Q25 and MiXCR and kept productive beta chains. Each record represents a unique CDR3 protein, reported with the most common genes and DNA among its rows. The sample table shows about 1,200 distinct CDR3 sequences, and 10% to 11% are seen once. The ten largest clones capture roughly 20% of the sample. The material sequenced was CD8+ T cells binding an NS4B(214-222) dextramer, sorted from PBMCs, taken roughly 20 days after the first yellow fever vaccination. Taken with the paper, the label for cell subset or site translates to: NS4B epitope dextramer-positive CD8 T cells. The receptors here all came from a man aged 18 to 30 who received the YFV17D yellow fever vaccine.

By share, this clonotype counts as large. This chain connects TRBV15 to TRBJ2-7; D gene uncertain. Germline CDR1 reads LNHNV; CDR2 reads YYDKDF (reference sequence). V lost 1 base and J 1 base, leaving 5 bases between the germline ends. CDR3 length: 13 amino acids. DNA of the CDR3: TGTGCCACCAGCAGAGGGATTTCCTACGAGCAGTACGTC. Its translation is CATSRGISYEQYV.

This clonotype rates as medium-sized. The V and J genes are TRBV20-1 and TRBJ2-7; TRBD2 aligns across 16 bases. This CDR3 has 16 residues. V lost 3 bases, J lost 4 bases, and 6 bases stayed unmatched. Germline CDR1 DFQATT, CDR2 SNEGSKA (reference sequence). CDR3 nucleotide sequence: TGCAGTGCTAGTGAAGGGACTAGCGGGGGGGCGTACGAGCAGTACGTC. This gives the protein CSASEGTSGGAYEQYV.

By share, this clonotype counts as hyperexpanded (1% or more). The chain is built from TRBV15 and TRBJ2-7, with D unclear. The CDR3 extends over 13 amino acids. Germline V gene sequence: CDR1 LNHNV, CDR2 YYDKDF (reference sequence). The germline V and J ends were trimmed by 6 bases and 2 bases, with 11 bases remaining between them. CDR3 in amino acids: CATSPGTAYEQYF. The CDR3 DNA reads TGTGCCACCAGTCCTGGTACGGCCTACGAGCAGTACTTC.

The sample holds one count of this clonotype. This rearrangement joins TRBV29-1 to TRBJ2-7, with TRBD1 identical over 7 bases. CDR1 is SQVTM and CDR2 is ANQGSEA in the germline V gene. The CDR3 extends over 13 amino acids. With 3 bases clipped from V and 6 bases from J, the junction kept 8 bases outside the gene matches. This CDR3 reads CSVDRNRGREQYV. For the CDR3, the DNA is TGCAGCGTTGATAGGAACAGGGGCCGCGAGCAGTACGTC.

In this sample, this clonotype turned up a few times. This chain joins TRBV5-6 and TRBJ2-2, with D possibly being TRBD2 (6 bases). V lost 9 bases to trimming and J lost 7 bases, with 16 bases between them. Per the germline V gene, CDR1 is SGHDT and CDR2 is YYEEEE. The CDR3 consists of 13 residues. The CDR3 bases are TGTGCCATGGGCCCCGGGGGAATCGGGGAGCTGTTTTTT. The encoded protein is CAMGPGGIGELFF.

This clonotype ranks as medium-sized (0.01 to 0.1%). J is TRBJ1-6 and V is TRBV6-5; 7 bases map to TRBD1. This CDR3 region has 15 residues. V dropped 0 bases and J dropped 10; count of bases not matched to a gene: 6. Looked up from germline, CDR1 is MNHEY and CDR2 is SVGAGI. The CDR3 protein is CASSYSPGGASPLHF. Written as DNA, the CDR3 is TGTGCCAGCAGTTACTCGCCAGGGGGTGCCTCACCCCTCCACTTT.

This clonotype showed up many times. CDR3 region: CASSPVAGSSYEQYF. The DNA of the CDR3 is TGCGCCAGCAGCCCAGTGGCGGGGAGCTCCTACGAGCAGTACTTC. V is TRBV4-3 and J is TRBJ2-7; D possibly corresponds to TRBD2 (6 bases). The CDR3 is made up of 15 amino acids. The V gene lost 4 bases and the J gene lost 0 bases, with 13 bases spanning the gap. The germline gives CDR1 LGHNA, CDR2 YSLEER.

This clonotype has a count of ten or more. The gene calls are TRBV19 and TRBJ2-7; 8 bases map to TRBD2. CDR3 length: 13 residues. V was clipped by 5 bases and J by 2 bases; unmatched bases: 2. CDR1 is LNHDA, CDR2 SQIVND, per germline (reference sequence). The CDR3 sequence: CASSAGGAYEQYV. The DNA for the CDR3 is TGTGCCAGTAGTGCGGGGGGCGCCTACGAGCAGTACGTC.

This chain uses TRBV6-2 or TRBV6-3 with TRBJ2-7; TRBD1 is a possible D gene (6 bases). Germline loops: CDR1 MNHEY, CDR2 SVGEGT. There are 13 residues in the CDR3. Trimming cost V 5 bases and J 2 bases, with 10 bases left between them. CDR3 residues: CASSRQVAYEQYV. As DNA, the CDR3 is TGTGCCAGCAGTAGACAGGTCGCCTACGAGCAGTACGTC.

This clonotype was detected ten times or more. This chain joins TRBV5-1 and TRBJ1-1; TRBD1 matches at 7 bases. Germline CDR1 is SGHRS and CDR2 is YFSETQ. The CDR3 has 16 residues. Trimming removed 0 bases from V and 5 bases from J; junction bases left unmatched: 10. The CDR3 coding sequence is TGCGCCAGCAGCTTGGGGGAACTGACAGGGTATACTGAAGCTTTCTTT. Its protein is CASSLGELTGYTEAFF.

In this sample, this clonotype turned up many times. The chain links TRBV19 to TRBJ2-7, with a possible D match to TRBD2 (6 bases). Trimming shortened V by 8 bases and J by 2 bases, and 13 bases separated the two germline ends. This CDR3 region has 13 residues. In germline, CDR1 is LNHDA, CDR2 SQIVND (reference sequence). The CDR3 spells CASAGGTAYEQYF. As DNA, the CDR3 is TGTGCCAGTGCTGGCGGGACGGCCTACGAGCAGTACTTC.

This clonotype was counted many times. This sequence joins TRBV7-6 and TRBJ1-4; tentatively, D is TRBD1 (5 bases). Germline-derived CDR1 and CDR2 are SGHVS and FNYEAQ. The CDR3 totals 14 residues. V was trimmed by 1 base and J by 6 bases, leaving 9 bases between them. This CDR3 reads CASSLEGTYEKLFF. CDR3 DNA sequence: TGTGCCAGCAGCTTAGAGGGGACTTATGAAAAACTGTTTTTT. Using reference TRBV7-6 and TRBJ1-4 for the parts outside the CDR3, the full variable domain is GAGVSQSPRYKVTKRGQDVALRCDPISGHVSLYWYRQALGQGPEFLTYFNYEAQQDKSGLPNDRFSAERPEGSISTLTIQRTEQRDSAMYRCASSLEGTYEKLFFGSGTQLSVL.

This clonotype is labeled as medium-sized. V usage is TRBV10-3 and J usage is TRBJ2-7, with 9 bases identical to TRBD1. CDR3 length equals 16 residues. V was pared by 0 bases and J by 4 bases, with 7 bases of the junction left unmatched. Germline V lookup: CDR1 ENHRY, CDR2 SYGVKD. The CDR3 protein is CAISESPEQGAYEQYF. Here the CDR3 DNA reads TGTGCCATCAGTGAGTCGCCGGAACAGGGGGCGTACGAGCAGTACTTC.

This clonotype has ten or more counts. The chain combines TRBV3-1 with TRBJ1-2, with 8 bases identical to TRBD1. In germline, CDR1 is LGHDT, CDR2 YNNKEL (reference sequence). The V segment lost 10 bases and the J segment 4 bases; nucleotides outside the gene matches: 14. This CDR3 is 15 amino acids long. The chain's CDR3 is CATCPTGTGAYGYTF. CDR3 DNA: TGTGCCACCTGCCCGACCGGGACAGGCGCCTATGGCTACACCTTC.

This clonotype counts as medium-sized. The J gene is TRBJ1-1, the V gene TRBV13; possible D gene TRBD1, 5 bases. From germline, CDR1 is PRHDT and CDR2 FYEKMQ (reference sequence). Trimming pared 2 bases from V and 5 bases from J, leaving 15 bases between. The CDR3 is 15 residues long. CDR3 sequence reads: CASSLWARGGTEAFF. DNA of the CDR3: TGTGCCAGCAGCTTATGGGCCCGGGGGGGGACTGAAGCTTTCTTT.

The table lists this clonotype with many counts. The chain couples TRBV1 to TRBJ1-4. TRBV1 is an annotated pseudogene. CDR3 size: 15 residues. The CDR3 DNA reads TGCACCAGCAGCCCTACATCATACTGGAATGAAAAACTGTTTTTT. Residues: CTSSPTSYWNEKLFF.

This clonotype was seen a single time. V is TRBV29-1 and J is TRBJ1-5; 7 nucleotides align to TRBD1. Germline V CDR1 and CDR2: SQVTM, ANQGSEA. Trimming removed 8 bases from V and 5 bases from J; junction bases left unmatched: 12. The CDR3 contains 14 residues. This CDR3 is CSPGRDRIYQPQHF. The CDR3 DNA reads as TGCAGCCCCGGGCGGGACAGAATCTATCAGCCCCAGCATTTT.

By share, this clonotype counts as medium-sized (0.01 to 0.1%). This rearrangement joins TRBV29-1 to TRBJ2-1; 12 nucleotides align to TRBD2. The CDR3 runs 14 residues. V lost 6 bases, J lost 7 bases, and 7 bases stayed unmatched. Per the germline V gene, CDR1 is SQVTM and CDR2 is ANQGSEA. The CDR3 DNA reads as TGCAGCGTGGCTCTAGCGGGGGGGCTGAATGAGCAGTTCTTC. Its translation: CSVALAGGLNEQFF.

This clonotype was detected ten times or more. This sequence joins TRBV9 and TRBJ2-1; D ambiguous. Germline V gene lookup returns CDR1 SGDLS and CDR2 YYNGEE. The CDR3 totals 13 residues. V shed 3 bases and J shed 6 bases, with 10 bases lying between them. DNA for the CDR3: TGTGCCAGCAGCGGGGGATCGGGCAATGAGCAGTTCTTC. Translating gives CASSGGSGNEQFF.

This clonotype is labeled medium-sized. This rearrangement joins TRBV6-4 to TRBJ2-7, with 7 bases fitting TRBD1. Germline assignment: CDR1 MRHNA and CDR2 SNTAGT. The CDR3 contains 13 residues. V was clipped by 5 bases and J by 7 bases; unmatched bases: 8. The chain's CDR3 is CASSTGVRGEQYV. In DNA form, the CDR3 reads TGTGCCAGCAGTACAGGGGTCAGGGGAGAGCAGTACGTC.

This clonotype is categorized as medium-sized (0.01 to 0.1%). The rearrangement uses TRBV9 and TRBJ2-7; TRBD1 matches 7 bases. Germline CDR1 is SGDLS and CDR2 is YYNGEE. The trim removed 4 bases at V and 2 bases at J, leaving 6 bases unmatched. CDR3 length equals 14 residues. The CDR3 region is CASSSGTVAYEQYF. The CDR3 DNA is TGTGCCAGCAGCTCCGGGACAGTCGCCTACGAGCAGTACTTC.

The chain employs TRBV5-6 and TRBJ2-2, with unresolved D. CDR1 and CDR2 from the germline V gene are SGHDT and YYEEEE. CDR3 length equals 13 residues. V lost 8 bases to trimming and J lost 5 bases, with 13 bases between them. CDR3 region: CARGLGRTGELFF. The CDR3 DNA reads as TGTGCCAGGGGCCTCGGGCGAACCGGGGAGCTGTTTTTT.

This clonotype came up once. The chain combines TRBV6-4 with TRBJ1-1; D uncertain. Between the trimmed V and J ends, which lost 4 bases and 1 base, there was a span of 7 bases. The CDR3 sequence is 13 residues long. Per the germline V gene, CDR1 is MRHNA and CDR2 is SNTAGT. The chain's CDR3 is CASSVWGNTEAFF. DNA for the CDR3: TGTGCCAGCAGTGTCTGGGGGAACACTGAAGCTTTCTTT.

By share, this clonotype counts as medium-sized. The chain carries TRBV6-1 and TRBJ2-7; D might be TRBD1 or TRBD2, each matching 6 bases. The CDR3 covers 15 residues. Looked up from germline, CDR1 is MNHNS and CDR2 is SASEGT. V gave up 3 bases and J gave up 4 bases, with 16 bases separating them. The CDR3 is CASSELGGSLYEQYF. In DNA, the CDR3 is TGTGCCAGCAGTGAGCTAGGGGGGTCTTTATACGAGCAGTACTTC.

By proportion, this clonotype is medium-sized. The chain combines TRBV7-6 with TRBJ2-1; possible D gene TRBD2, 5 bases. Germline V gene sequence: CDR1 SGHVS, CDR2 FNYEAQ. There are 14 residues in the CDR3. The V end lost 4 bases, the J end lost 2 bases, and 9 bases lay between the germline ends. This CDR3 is CASSSEGTYNEQFF. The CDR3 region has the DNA TGTGCCAGCAGCTCCGAGGGAACCTACAATGAGCAGTTCTTC.

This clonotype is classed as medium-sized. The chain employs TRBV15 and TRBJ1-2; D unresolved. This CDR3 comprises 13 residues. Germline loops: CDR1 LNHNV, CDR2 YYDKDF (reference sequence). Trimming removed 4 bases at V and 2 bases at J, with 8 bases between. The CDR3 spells CATSTAENYGYTF. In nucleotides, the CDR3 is TGTGCCACCAGCACCGCCGAGAACTATGGCTACACCTTC. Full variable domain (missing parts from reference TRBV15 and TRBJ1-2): DAMVIQNPRYQVTQFGKPVTLSCSQTLNHNVMYWYQQKSSQAPKLLFHYYDKDFNNEADTPDNFQSRRPNTSFCFLDIRSPGLGDTAMYLCATSTAENYGYTFGSGTRLTVV.

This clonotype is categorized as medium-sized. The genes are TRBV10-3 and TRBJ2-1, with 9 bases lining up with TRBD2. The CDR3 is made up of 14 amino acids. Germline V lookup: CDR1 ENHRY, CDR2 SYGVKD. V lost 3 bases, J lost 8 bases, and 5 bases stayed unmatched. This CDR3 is CAISDGGGAYEQFF. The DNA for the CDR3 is TGTGCCATCAGTGACGGCGGGGGGGCATATGAGCAGTTCTTC.